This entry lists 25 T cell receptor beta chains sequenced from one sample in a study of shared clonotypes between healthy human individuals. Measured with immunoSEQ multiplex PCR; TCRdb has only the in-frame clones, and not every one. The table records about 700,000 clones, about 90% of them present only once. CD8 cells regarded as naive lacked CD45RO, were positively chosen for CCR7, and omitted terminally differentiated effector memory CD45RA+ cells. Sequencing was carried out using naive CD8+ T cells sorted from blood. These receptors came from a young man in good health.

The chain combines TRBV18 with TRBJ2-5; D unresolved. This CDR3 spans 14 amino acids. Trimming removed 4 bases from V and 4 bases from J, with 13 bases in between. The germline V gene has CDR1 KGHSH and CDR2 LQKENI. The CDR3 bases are TGTGCCAGCTCACTTGCGGATCCCGGAGAGACCCAGTACTTC. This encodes CASSLADPGETQYF.

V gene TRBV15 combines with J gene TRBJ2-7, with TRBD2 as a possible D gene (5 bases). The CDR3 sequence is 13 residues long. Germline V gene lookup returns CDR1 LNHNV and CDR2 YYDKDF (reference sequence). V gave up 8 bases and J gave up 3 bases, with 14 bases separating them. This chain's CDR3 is CATVGPGSYEQYF. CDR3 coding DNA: TGTGCCACCGTCGGACCGGGGAGCTACGAGCAGTACTTC.

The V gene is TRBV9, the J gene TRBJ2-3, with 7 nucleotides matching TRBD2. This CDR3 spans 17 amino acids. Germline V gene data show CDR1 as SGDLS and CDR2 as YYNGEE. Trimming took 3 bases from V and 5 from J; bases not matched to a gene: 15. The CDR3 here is CASSDPPSSGRIDTQYF. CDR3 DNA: TGTGCCAGCAGCGACCCACCCTCTAGCGGCCGGATAGATACGCAGTATTTT.

In DNA, the CDR3 is TGTGCCAGCAGCTTCGGTCCGGGCAGCTCCTACAATGAGCAGTTCTTC. Encoded protein: CASSFGPGSSYNEQFF. The rearrangement links TRBV7-3 to TRBJ2-1; D ambiguous. V was clipped by 3 bases and J by 0 bases, with 12 bases between them. The CDR3 loop spans 16 amino acids. Germline V lookup: CDR1 SGHTA, CDR2 FQGTGA.

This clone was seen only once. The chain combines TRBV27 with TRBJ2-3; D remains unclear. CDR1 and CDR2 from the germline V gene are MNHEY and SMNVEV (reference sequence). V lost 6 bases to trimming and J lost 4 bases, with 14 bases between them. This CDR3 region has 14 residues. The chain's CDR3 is CASSTRDFADTQYF. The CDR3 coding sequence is TGTGCCAGCAGCACCCGAGATTTCGCAGATACGCAGTATTTT.

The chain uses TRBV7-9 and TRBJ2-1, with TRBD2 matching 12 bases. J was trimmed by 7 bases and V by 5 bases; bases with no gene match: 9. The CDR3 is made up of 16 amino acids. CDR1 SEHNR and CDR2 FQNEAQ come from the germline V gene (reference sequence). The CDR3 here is CASSPERTSGTNEQFF. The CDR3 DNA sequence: TGTGCCAGCAGCCCCGAACGGACTAGCGGGACTAATGAGCAGTTCTTC.

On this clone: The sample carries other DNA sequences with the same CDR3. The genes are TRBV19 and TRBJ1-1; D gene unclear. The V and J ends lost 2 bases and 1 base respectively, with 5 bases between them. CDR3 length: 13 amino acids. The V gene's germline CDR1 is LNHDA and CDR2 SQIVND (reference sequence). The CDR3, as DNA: TGTGCCAGTAGTATAAGCAGGAACACTGAAGCTTTCTTT. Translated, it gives CASSISRNTEAFF.

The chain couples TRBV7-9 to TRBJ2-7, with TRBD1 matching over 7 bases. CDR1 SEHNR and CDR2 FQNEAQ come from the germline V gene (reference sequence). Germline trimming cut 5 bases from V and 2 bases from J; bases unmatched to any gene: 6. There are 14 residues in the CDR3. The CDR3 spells CASSPPDRAYEQYF. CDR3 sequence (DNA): TGTGCCAGCAGCCCCCCAGACAGGGCCTACGAGCAGTACTTC.

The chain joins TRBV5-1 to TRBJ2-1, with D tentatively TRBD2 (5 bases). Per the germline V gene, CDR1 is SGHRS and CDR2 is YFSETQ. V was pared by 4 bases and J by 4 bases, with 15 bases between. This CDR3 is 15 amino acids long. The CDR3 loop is CASSEIPGLYNEQFF. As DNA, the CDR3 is TGCGCCAGCAGCGAAATACCGGGATTATACAATGAGCAGTTCTTC.

CDR3 sequence reads: CASSQHGRGKTEAFF. The CDR3 nucleotides read TGTGCCAGCAGCCAGCACGGCAGGGGGAAAACTGAAGCTTTCTTT. The J gene is TRBJ1-1, the V gene TRBV14; 7 positions agree with TRBD1. This CDR3 comprises 15 residues. CDR1 SGHDN and CDR2 FVKESK come from the germline V gene. V shed 3 bases, J shed 5 bases, and the junction held 9 bases outside the gene matches.

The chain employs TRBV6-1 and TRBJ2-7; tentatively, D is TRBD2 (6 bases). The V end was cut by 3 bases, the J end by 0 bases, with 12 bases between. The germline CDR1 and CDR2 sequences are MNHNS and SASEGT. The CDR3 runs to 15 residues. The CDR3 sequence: CASSDRSGHSYEQYF. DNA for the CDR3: TGTGCCAGCAGTGATCGTAGCGGACACTCCTACGAGCAGTACTTC.

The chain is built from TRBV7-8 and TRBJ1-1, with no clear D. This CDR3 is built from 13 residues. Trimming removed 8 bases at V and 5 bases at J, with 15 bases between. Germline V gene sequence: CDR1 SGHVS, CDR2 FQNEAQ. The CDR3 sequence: CASARGSGTEAFF. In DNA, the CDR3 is TGTGCCAGCGCGAGAGGGTCGGGGACTGAAGCTTTCTTT.

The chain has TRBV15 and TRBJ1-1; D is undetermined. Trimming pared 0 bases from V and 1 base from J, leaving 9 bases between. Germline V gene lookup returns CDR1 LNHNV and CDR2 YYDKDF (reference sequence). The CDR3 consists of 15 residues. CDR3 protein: CATSRDRAGNTEAFF. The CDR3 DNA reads TGTGCCACCAGCAGAGATCGGGCAGGGAACACTGAAGCTTTCTTT.

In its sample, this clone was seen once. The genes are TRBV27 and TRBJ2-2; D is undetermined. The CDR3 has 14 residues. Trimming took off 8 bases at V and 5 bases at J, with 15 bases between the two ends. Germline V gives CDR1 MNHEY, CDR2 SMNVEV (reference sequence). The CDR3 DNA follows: TGTGCCAGCCAGGTGGGGTTCGGGACCGGGGAGCTGTTTTTT. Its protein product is CASQVGFGTGELFF.

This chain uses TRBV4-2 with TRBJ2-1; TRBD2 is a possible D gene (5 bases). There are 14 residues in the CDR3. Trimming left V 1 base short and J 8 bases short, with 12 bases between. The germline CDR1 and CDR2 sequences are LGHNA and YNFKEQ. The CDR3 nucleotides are TGTGCCAGCAGCCAAGTATCGGGGTTGGATGAGCAGTTCTTC. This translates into CASSQVSGLDEQFF.

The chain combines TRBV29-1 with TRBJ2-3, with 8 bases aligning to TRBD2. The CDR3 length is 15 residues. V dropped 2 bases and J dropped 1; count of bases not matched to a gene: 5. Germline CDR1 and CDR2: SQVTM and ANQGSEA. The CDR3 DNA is TGCAGCGTTGAAACGGGGCGGGAGGGCACAGATACGCAGTATTTT. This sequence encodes CSVETGREGTDTQYF.

CDR3 in DNA: TGTGCCAGCAGCTCACTAGCGGGAGGGCCGAGCCAGCGGTACGAGCAGTACTTC. It translates to CASSSLAGGPSQRYEQYF. V gene TRBV5-4 combines with J gene TRBJ2-7; 13 bases align to TRBD2. The CDR3 contains 18 residues. Looked up from germline, CDR1 is SGHNT and CDR2 is YYREEE (reference sequence). The J segment lost 4 bases and the V segment lost 3 bases, leaving 13 bases of the junction unmatched. Based on the CDR3 plus reference TRBV5-4 and TRBJ2-7, the full variable domain is ETGVTQSPTHLIKTRGQQVTLRCSSQSGHNTVSWYQQALGQGPQFIFQYYREEENGRGNFPPRFSGLQFPNYSSELNVNALELDDSALYLCASSSLAGGPSQRYEQYFGPGTRLTVT.

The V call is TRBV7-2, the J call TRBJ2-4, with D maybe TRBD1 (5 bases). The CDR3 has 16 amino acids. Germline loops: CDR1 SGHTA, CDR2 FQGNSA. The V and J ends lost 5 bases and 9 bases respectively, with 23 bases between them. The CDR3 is CASSPSQAGMVRIQYF. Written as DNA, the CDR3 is TGTGCCAGCAGCCCATCTCAGGCAGGGATGGTTCGCATTCAGTACTTC.

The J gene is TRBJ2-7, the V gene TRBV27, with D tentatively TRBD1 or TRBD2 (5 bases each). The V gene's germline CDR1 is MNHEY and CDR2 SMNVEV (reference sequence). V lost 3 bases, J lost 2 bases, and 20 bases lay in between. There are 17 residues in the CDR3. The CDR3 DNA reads TGTGCCAGCAGTTTGGGTGGGGGACGGAGAATAGCCTACGAGCAGTACTTC. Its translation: CASSLGGGRRIAYEQYF.

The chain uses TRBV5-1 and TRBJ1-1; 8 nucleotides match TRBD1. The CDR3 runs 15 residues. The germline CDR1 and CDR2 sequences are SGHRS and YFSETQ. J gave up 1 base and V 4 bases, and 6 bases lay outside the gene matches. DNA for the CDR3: TGCGCCAGCAGCCCTTGGGACAGGAGGAACACTGAAGCTTTCTTT. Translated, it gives CASSPWDRRNTEAFF.

The CDR3 coding sequence is TGCGCCAGCACCTACGACCAGATCGAAGCTTTCTTT. It specifies CASTYDQIEAFF. V and J are TRBV5-1 and TRBJ1-1, with D unresolved. Trimming shortened V by 6 bases and J by 8 bases, and 14 bases separated the two germline ends. CDR3 size: 12 residues. Germline assignment: CDR1 SGHRS and CDR2 YFSETQ.

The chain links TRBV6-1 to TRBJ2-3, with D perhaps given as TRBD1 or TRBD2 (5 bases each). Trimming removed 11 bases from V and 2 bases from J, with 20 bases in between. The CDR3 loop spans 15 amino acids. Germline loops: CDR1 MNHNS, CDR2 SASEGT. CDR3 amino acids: CAVSGAALNTDTQYF. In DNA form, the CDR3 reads TGTGCCGTATCCGGGGCGGCCCTAAACACAGATACGCAGTATTTT.

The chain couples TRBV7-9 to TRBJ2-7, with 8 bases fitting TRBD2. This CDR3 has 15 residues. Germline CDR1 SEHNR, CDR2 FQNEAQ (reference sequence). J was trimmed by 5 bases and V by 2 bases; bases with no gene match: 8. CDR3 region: CASSLHGRALDEQYF. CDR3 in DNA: TGTGCCAGCAGCTTACACGGGAGGGCCTTGGACGAGCAGTACTTC.

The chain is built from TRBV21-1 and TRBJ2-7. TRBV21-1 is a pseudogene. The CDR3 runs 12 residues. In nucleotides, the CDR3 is TGTGCCAGCACCGGACCATCCTACGAGCAGTACTTC. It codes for CASTGPSYEQYF.

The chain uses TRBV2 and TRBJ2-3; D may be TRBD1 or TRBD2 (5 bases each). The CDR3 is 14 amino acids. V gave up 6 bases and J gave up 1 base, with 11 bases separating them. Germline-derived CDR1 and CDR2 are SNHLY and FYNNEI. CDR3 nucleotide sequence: TGTGCCAGCAGGGGGGTAGTGGGCACAGATACGCAGTATTTT. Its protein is CASRGVVGTDTQYF.